The present TCR beta chain was sequenced within a study of T cells in localized non-small cell lung cancer. Findings of the study overall: Heterogeneity cannot be ruled out, as sequencing used one tumor region only.

For this clone: Its antigen is unknown.

Method: immunoSEQ multiplex PCR; TCRdb's copy keeps in-frame clones and lacks some. The table lists approximately 35,000 clones, roughly nine tenths of them singletons, with around 5.9% in the top ten. Germline V gene sequence: CDR1 SGHTA, CDR2 FQGNSA. The ends lost 5 bases at V and 7 bases at J; junction bases unmatched: 11. CDR3 length: 15 residues. V gene TRBV7-2 combines with J gene TRBJ2-1; 7 bases are a match to TRBD1. Sequenced material: PBMCs, taken before any cancer treatment. This TCR derives from a man between 35 and 75 years old with stage II lung adenocarcinoma. CDR3 amino acids: CASSGGQPSLNEQFF. Written as DNA, the CDR3 is TGTGCCAGCAGCGGGGGACAGCCTAGTCTTAATGAGCAGTTCTTC.